This T cell receptor (beta chain) derives from a study of blood T cell repertoires in COVID-19. Overall study: Some COVID-19 samples were acute and others convalescent; all came from the United States, Italy and Spain.

Patients of the Seattle cohort, enrolled during active infection, were followed longitudinally. Original analysis: Amplification of reference gene primers was used by the study to estimate nucleated cell counts. This table comes from immunoSEQ multiplex PCR, and its TCRdb copy is limited to in-frame clones, with some not included. That table is the source of V, J and clone size, and D and trimming were worked out from the DNA. The repertoire holds approximately 150,000 clones, with 84% as singletons. This CDR3 is 16 amino acids long. Germline V gives CDR1 KGHSH, CDR2 LQKENI. The V and J ends lost 1 base and 0 bases respectively, with 12 bases between them.

The V call is TRBV18, the J call TRBJ1-1; no definite D call. The TCR comes from a woman of 80 years or more with COVID-19, enrolled during active disease. Sequencing was carried out using peripheral blood. The CDR3: CASSPRDAGLNTEAFF. CDR3 sequence (DNA): TGTGCCAGCTCACCACGCGACGCAGGCTTGAACACTGAAGCTTTCTTT.